The 5 T cell receptor beta chains presented below share a single source sample, sequenced in a study of shared clonotypes between healthy human individuals. Terminally differentiated effector memory CD45RA+ cells were excluded from the naive CD8 cells, which were CD45RO-negative and positively selected for CCR7. Produced via immunoSEQ multiplex PCR; TCRdb's table is partial and in-frame only. Of roughly 2.1 million clones listed, 93% are singletons. Sequenced input: naive CD8+ T cells from PBMCs. The receptors here all came from a young man in good health. Some clones in this sample may be carry-over from other donors' samples.

The V gene is TRBV30, the J gene TRBJ2-5; 8 nucleotides agree with TRBD2. The DNA matches TRBJ2-7 better at its end, which makes the J call doubtful. CDR3 length: 14 residues. Germline CDR1 and CDR2: GTSNPN and SVGIG (reference sequence). CDR3 nucleotide sequence: TGTGCCTGGATTGGGCGGGAGGCTACCTACGAGCAGTACTTC. This gives the protein CAWIGREATYEQYF.

The chain employs TRBV6-5 and TRBJ2-7; 7 positions agree with TRBD2. J gave up 0 bases and V 2 bases, and 4 bases lay outside the gene matches. Germline loops: CDR1 MNHEY, CDR2 SVGAGI. This CDR3 region has 15 residues. The CDR3 DNA is TGTGCCAGCAGTTACGCGGGAGTGGGCTCCTACGAGCAGTACTTC. Encoded protein: CASSYAGVGSYEQYF.

This chain connects TRBV19 to TRBJ1-3, with D perhaps matching TRBD1 (5 bases). Per the germline V gene, CDR1 is LNHDA and CDR2 is SQIVND (reference sequence). CDR3 length equals 18 residues. Trimming stripped 0 bases from V and 1 base from J, with 16 bases between. This CDR3 is CASSIENRRGWSGNTIYF. The CDR3 DNA sequence: TGTGCCAGTAGTATAGAGAACCGCCGGGGCTGGTCTGGAAACACCATATATTTT.

Of note for this clone: This sample includes further DNA sequences coding for the same CDR3. This chain links TRBV5-1 with TRBJ1-5, with D possibly matching TRBD1 (6 bases). This CDR3 has 13 amino acids. V lost 3 bases to trimming and J lost 4 bases, with 8 bases between them. Germline lookup yields CDR1 SGHRS and CDR2 YFSETQ. As DNA, the CDR3 is TGCGCCAGCAGCTGGACAGTTAATCAGCCCCAGCATTTT. Amino acid sequence: CASSWTVNQPQHF. Filled out from reference TRBV5-1 and TRBJ1-5, the complete variable domain reads KAGVTQTPRYLIKTRGQQVTLSCSPISGHRSVSWYQQTPGQGLQFLFEYFSETQRNKGNFPGRFSGRQFSNSRSEMNVSTLELGDSALYLCASSWTVNQPQHFGDGTRLSIL.

The V gene is TRBV15, the J gene TRBJ2-7; D call uncertain. Looked up from germline, CDR1 is LNHNV and CDR2 is YYDKDF (reference sequence). CDR3 length equals 17 residues. With 3 bases removed from V and 0 bases from J, the gap between germline ends came to 18 bases. The CDR3 sequence is CATSSSATGPPSYEQYF. The CDR3 region has the DNA TGTGCCACCAGCAGCTCCGCGACTGGACCGCCCTCCTACGAGCAGTACTTC.